This TCR beta chain was sequenced in a study of blood T cell repertoires in COVID-19 (dated by TCRdb to 2019 to 2021). Background on the whole study: Collaborator samples came from the United States, Italy and Spain and covered acute and convalescent phases of COVID-19. The material from the prospective study consisted of cDNA or gDNA derived from T cells, B-cell-depleted T cells, or PBMCs. The dataset comprised deeply sampled blood TCRbeta repertoires from subjects exposed to, actively infected with, or recovered from COVID-19. The repertoires were made available in a free public database intended to serve as a resource for research on the immune response to SARS-CoV-2. The samples were drawn from two sources: the first 160 participants of the ongoing ImmuneRACE study, and 1,254 subjects contributed by 6 global collaborators. Sample metadata almost always included a de-identified subject ID, COVID-19 status, age in years and sex. HLA class I and class II types, where available, came from metadata supplied by the sample provider rather than from assay-based typing.

The immunoSEQ Assay, a bias-controlled multiplex PCR, was used to amplify TCRbeta CDR3 regions from genomic DNA. The source study handled its data this way. Nucleated cell counts per sample were estimated from amplification of reference gene primers within the assay. To quantify the absolute abundance of each unique TCRbeta CDR3 rearrangement, sequence reads were collapsed and filtered. For each sample, productive Simpson clonality was calculated as the square root of Simpson's diversity index across productive rearrangements. As stored in TCRdb, this immuneACCESS dataset retains in-frame rearrangements with V and J assigned. A fraction of the clones does not appear; measured against another copy, unresolved V genes explain less than half of the discrepancy, and the remainder lacks a known reason. The V and J calls and clone size were taken over from that table, and D and trimming were inferred from the DNA. The sample table holds approximately 250,000 clones, of which roughly 82% were seen once. The ten top clones hold approximately 5.5% of the sample.

Concerning this clone itself: Its antigen specificity is not known. Base qualities are missing; no much larger clone stands one base away.

The paper as a whole reports these results and caveats: The quantity of clinical and demographic metadata differed by source and by participant and was supplied without curation.

At one collaborating source in Seattle, patients were enrolled during active infection and were followed longitudinally through the course of disease. Whole blood was collected in K2EDTA tubes by collaborating institutions according to the institutions' own protocols. For TCRbeta analysis, collaborators shipped samples in one of three forms: frozen whole blood, isolated PBMCs, or DNA extracted from either of those sample types. Cut back by 1 base and 2 bases, the V and J ends lie 11 bases apart. In the germline V gene, CDR1 corresponds to KGHSH and CDR2 to LQKENI. The CDR3 covers 15 residues, taking in both the cysteine and the phenylalanine. The sequence is cut down to CDR3 DNA, 45 bases in frame from base 1.

The specimen was peripheral blood. The receptor chain draws on TRBV18 and TRBJ1-2; the D gene is unclear. This TCR was sampled from a woman of 80 years or more with COVID-19, enrolled during active disease. The nucleotide sequence is TGTGCCAGCTCACCACAGAGTCTCTCCAACTATGGCTACACCTTC. It specifies CASSPQSLSNYGYTF.